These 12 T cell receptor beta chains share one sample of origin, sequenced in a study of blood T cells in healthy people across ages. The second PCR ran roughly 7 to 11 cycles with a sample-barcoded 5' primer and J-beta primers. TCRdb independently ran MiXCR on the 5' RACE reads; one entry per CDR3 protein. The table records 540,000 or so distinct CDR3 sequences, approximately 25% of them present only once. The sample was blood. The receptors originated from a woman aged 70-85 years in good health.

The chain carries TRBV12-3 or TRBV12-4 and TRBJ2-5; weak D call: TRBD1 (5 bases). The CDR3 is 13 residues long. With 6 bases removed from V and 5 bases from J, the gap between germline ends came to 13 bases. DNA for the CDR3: TGTGCCAGCAGGGGGCGAAGGAGTGAGACCCAGTACTTC. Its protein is CASRGRRSETQYF.

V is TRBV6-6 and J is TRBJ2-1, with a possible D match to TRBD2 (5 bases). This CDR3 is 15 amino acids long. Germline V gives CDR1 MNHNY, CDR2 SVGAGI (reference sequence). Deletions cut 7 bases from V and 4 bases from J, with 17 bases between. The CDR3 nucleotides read TGTGCCAGCACCCGAGCCTCCCCGGGGTACAATGAGCAGTTCTTC. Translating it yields CASTRASPGYNEQFF.

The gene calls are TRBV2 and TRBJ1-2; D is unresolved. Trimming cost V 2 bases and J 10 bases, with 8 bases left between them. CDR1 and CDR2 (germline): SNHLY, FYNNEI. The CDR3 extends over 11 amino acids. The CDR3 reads CASSEIGAYTF. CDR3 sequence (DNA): TGTGCCAGCAGTGAAATTGGTGCCTACACCTTC.

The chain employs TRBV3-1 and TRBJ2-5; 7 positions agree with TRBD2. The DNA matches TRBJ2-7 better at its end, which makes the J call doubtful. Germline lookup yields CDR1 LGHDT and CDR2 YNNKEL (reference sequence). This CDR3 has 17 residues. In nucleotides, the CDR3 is TGTGCCAGCAGCCAAGATGAGTTCGCGGGGGTCCCCTACGAGCAGTACTTC. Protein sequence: CASSQDEFAGVPYEQYF.

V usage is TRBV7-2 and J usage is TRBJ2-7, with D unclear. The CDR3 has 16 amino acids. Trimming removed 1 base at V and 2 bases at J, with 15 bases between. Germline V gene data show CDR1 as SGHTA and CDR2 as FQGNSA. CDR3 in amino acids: CASSLVMQAFTYEQYF. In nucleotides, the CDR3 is TGTGCCAGCAGCTTAGTTATGCAGGCTTTCACCTACGAGCAGTACTTC.

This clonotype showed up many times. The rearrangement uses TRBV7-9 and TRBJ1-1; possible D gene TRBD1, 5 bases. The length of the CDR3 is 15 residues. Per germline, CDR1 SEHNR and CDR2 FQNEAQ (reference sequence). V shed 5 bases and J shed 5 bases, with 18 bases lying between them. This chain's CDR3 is CASSAQGSRGTEAFF. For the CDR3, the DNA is TGTGCCAGCAGCGCCCAGGGAAGTCGGGGGACTGAAGCTTTCTTT. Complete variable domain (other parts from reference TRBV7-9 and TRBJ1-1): DTGVSQNPRHKITKRGQNVTFRCDPISEHNRLYWYRQTLGQGPEFLTYFQNEAQLEKSRLLSDRFSAERPKGSFSTLEIQRTEQGDSAMYLCASSAQGSRGTEAFFGQGTRLTVV.

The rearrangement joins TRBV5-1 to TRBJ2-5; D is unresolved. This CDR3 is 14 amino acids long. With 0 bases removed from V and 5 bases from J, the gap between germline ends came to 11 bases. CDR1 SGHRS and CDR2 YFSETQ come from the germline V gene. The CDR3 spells CASSLGAYGETQYF. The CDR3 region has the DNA TGCGCCAGCAGCTTGGGAGCGTACGGGGAGACCCAGTACTTC.

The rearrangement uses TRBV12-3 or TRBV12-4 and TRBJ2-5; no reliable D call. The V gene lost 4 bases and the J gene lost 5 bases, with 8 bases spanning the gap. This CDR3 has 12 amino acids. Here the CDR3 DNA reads TGTGCCAGCAGTTCCCGAAGCGAGACCCAGTACTTC. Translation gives CASSSRSETQYF.

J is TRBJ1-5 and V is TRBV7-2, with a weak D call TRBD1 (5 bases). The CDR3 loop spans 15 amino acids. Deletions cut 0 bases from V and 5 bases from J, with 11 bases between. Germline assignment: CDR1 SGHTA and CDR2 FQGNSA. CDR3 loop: CASSLAPDSYQPQHF. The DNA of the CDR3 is TGTGCCAGCAGCTTAGCGCCTGACAGTTATCAGCCCCAGCATTTT.

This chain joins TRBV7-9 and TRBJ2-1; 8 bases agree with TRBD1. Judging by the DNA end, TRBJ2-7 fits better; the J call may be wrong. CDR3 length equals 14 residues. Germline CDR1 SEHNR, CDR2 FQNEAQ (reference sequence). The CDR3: CASSRGQGPYEQYF. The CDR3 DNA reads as TGTGCCAGCAGCCGCGGACAGGGACCCTACGAGCAGTACTTC.

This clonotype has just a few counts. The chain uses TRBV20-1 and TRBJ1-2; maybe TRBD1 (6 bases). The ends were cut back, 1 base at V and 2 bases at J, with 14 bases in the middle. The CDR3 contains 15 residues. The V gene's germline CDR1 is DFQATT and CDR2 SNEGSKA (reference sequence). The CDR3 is CSARGLTGLNYGYTF. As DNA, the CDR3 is TGCAGTGCTAGAGGCCTAACAGGGCTGAACTATGGCTACACCTTC.

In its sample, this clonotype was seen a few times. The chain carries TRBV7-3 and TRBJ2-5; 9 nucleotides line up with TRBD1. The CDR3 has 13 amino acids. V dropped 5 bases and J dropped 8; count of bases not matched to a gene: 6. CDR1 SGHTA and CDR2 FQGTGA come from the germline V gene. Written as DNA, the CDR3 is TGTGCCAGCAGCCCACAGGGGGCGAGAACCCAGTACTTC. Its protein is CASSPQGARTQYF.